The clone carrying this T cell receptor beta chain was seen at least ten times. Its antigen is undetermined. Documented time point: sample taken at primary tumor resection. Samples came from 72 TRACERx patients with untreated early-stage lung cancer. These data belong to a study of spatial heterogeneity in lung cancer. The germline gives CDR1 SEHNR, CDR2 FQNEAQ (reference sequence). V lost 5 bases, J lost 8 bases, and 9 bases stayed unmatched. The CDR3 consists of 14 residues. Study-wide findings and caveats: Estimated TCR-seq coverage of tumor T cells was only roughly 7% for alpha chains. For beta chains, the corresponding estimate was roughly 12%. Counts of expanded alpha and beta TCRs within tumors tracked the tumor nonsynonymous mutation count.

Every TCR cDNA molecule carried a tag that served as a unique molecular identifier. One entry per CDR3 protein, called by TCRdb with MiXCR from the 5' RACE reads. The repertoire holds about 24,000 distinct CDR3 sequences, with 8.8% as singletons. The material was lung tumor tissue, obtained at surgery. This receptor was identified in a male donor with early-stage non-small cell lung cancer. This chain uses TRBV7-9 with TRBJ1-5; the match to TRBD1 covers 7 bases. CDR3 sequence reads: CASSRGQPGEPQHF. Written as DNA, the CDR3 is TGTGCCAGCAGCCGGGGACAGCCTGGGGAGCCCCAGCATTTT.